Only a few counts were recorded for the clone carrying this T cell receptor (beta chain). The sample is drawn from a study of blood T cell repertoires in COVID-19. Background on the study: Donors in Cohort 3 who had recovered were those with two negative PCRs, healthcare professional clearance, or resolution of their symptoms. The study drew acute and convalescent COVID-19 samples from the United States, Italy and Spain.

V was cut by 0 bases and J by 6 bases, with 6 bases left in between. Per germline, CDR1 MNHEY and CDR2 SVGEGT. The CDR3 is 14 amino acids. Study processing details: Amplifying reference gene primers gave estimates of nucleated cell counts. Generated by immunoSEQ multiplex PCR, the TCRdb table keeps only in-frame clones and is missing some. That table gives V, J and clone size, and the DNA gave D and trimming. The sample carries 150,000 to 200,000 clones, about 88% recorded once. Those enrolled, adults aged 18 to 89 years, came from under 25 US areas. The sequencing input was PBMCs or T cells enriched from blood (not recorded which). This chain connects TRBV6-2 or TRBV6-3 to TRBJ1-6; D call uncertain. The source is a woman aged 40 to 49 in a cohort exposed to, infected with or recovered from COVID-19 (not recorded which). CDR3 in amino acids: CASSYSSVNSPLHF. CDR3 in DNA: TGTGCCAGCAGTTACTCGTCAGTTAATTCACCCCTCCACTTT.